The present entry profiles one T cell receptor beta chain with its context. Its antigen is still unknown. The data are from a study of T cells expressing NK-cell markers (dated by TCRdb to 2018 to 2020). Study-wide context: About 8 donors provided sorted CD3+CD56+NKG2C+, CD3+CD56+NKG2C- and CD3+CD56-NKG2C+ T-cell subsets, whose TCR beta-chain repertoires were profiled. Among the eight sequenced donors, only one was HCMV-seronegative, while the other seven were HCMV-seropositive. The study sequenced eight donors, all healthy volunteers chosen at random: three men and five women. The libraries were sequenced on Illumina HiSeq 2000/2500, MiSeq or NextSeq, producing 2 x 150 bp reads.

Overall study results and their limits: Those dominant clonotypes were again the most abundant among CD3+CD56-NKG2C+ cells in a handful of donors, at 28.3-60.1%. For roughly six donors, the dominant CD3+CD56+NKG2C+ clonotypes were among the top 10 CD8+ clonotypes and accounted for roughly 1.0-7.5% of CD8+ T cells. Whether the expanded NKG2C-expressing T cell clones were specific for HCMV antigens remained unclear.

The CDR3, from cysteine to phenylalanine, totals 12 residues. The DNA is not on file. Sequences MNHEY (CDR1) and SMNVEV (CDR2) are obtained from the germline V gene (reference sequence). Sequenced using an Illumina HiSeq 2000. TCR beta cDNA libraries were prepared using 5'RACE template switching, which introduced a universal primer site and unique molecular identifiers. cDNA synthesis was primed from the TCR beta constant segment and was followed by two successive PCR amplification steps. In the source study's methods: Reads were demultiplexed and grouped by UMI with MIGEC, and clonotypes were assembled and quantified with MiTCR. Only TCR cDNA sequences supported by at least two reads were kept to exclude erroneous sequences. The tcR package was used for downstream repertoire analysis, and clonotypes were matched across fractions by CDR3 nucleotide sequence plus V segment. Antigen specificity was annotated against VDJdb with VDJmatch, allowing one amino acid substitution in CDR3. Reprocessed by TCRdb, the reads give a single entry per CDR3 protein sequence, without DNA. The V and J calls, along with clone size, are taken from TCRdb and not from the paper's own processing. The sample's own table lists fewer than 550,000 distinct CDR3 sequences. The top ten hold over 1.3% of the sample.

To determine HCMV serostatus, a commercial ELISA kit was used to detect HCMV-specific IgG in serum. Ficoll density gradient centrifugation was used to isolate peripheral blood mononuclear cells from blood. The chain links TRBV27 with TRBJ2-2. The receptor comes from a woman in her forties or fifties in good health. Donor details come from another sample of the same person, matched by shared clones. The sequencing input was blood T cells: a sorted CD56 or NKG2C T cell subset, CD4+ or CD8+ T cells, or bulk PBMC T cells (not recorded which). The CDR3 region: CASSFRGGELFF.